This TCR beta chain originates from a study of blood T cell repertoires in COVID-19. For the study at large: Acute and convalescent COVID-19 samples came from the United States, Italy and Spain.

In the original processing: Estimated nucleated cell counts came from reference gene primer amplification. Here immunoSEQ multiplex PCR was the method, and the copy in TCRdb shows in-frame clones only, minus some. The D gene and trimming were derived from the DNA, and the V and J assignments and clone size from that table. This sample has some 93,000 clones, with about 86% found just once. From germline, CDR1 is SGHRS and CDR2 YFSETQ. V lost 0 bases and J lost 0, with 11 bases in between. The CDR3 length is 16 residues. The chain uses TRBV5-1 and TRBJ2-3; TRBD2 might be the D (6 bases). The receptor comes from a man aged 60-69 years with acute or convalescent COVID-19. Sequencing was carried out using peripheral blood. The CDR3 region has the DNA TGCGCCAGCAGCTTGGCTCTAGCGTTCAGCACAGATACGCAGTATTTT. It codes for CASSLALAFSTDTQYF. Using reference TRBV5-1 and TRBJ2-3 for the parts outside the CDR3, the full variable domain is KAGVTQTPRYLIKTRGQQVTLSCSPISGHRSVSWYQQTPGQGLQFLFEYFSETQRNKGNFPGRFSGRQFSNSRSEMNVSTLELGDSALYLCASSLALAFSTDTQYFGPGTRLTVL.